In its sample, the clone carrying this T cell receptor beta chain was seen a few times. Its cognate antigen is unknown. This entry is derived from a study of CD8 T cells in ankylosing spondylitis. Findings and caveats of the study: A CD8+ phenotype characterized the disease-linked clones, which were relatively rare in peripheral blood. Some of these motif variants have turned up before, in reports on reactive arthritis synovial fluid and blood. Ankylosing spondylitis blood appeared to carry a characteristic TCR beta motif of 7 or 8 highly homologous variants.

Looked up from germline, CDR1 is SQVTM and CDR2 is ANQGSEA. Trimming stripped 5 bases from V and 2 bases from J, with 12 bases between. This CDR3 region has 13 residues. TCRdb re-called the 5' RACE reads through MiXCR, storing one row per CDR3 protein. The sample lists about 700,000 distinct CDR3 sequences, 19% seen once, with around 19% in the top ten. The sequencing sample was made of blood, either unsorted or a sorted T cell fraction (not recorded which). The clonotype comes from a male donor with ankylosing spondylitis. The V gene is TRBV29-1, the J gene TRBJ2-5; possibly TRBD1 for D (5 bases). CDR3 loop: CSVRQNEQETQYF. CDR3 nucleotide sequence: TGCAGCGTTAGACAGAATGAACAAGAGACCCAGTACTTC.